The table lists the clone carrying this TCR beta chain with a few counts. Bulk tumor genomic DNA, 450 to 600 ng per sample, was the template. Several biopsies were collected from each primary tumor during surgery. They were spaced as far apart as possible within the tumor mass. Curative surgery was performed on patients who had untreated, newly diagnosed non-small cell lung cancer. Amplifying TCR beta CDR3 involved multiplex PCR carried out with 32 V and 13 J primers. A single record per CDR3 protein comes from TCRdb applying MiXCR to the multiplex PCR reads. The sample yields roughly 11,000 distinct CDR3 sequences, about 31% seen once. The CDR3 has 15 residues. V lost 5 bases and J lost 6, with 16 bases in between. Germline loops: CDR1 MNHEY, CDR2 SMNVEV (reference sequence). This entry is derived from a study of immune heterogeneity within non-small cell lung tumors.

The sequence derives from a woman between 50 and 59 years old with non-small cell lung cancer. The material sequenced was lung tumor tissue. This chain links TRBV27 with TRBJ1-4, with D unclear. For the CDR3, the DNA is TGTGCCAGCAGTCCGGTAGGCGCTAGGGATGAAAAACTGTTTTTT. Residues: CASSPVGARDEKLFF.